This paragraph covers one T cell receptor (beta chain) sequence. Its antigen is not identified. The data originate from a study of cytomegalovirus exposure and HLA in healthy donors. The wider study: The approximately 120 validation repertoires were produced on the same platform as the approximately 670 repertoires of the first cohort. This was reported in a later analysis. Findings and limits, study-wide: According to a later analysis, TCR clusters from the first cohort tended to co-occur in the 120 or so validation repertoires.

Unmatched junction bases numbered 14, after V lost 6 bases and J lost 10 bases. Germline values: CDR1 ENHRY, CDR2 SYGVKD. This CDR3 spans 17 amino acids. Libraries were prepared by immunoSEQ multiplex PCR; TCRdb keeps only in-frame clonotypes and omits some of them. In the table there are about 200,000 clones, roughly 88% of which are singletons. Sequenced sample: PBMCs. The sequence came from a woman between 18 and 29 years old in good health and CMV-seronegative. The rearrangement links TRBV10-3 to TRBJ2-1, with 14 bases matching TRBD2. The CDR3 bases are TGTGCCATCAGCGTTTATCTGACTAGCGGGAGGGCCGGGGAGCAGTTCTTC. Protein: CAISVYLTSGRAGEQFF.